The 21 T cell receptor beta chains below were found in one sample sequenced in a study of T cells after yellow fever vaccination. One entry per CDR3 protein, called by TCRdb with MiXCR from the 5' RACE reads. The data hold 30,000 or so distinct CDR3 sequences, with around 7% observed a single time. Sequenced material: PBMCs, either bulk or a sorted T-cell subset (CD4+, CD8+, memory, or dextramer-sorted; not recorded which), taken on the day of the first yellow fever vaccination. The source is a man aged 18 to 30 who received the YFV17D yellow fever vaccine.

This clonotype showed up just a few times. The chain's CDR3 is CASSAQGTNEKLFF. The DNA of the CDR3 is TGTGCCAGCAGTGCACAGGGAACTAATGAAAAACTGTTTTTT. The chain couples TRBV6-1 to TRBJ1-4; TRBD1 might be the D (6 bases). Trimming took 4 bases from V and 1 from J, leaving 7 bases between them. This CDR3 is built from 14 residues. Germline V lookup: CDR1 MNHNS, CDR2 SASEGT.

This clonotype showed up many times. This chain links TRBV2 with TRBJ2-1, with TRBD1 identical over 11 bases. The CDR3 consists of 16 residues. V lost 2 bases and J lost 10; bases outside the gene matches: 10. From germline, CDR1 is SNHLY and CDR2 FYNNEI. The DNA of the CDR3 is TGTGCCAGCAGTGAATTGGGCACCGGGACAGGGGGGGAGCAGTTCTTC. Translating gives CASSELGTGTGGEQFF.

This clonotype has a count of ten or more. The chain recombines TRBV14 with TRBJ1-1, with 10 bases that match TRBD1. The CDR3 is made up of 16 amino acids. The germline CDR1 and CDR2 sequences are SGHDN and FVKESK. V was pared by 1 base and J by 4 bases, with 6 bases of the junction left unmatched. The CDR3 region has the DNA TGTGCCAGCAGCCAAGTCGGGACAGGGGCGAGCACTGAAGCTTTCTTT. Translated: CASSQVGTGASTEAFF.

The gene calls are TRBV7-2 and TRBJ2-7, with 9 bases lining up with TRBD2. The CDR3 sequence is 15 residues long. Per germline, CDR1 SGHTA and CDR2 FQGNSA. With 3 bases clipped from V and 0 bases from J, the junction kept 3 bases outside the gene matches. DNA for the CDR3: TGTGCCAGCAGCTTTCAGCGGGGGGCCTCCTACGAGCAGTACGTC. Amino acid sequence: CASSFQRGASYEQYV.

This clonotype was found many times. The genes are TRBV4-1 and TRBJ2-1; a weak D match, TRBD1 (6 bases). Deletions cut 3 bases from V and 3 bases from J, with 21 bases between. Germline-derived CDR1 and CDR2 are MGHRA and YSYEKL. The CDR3 is 18 residues long. The CDR3 nucleotides are TGCGCCAGCAGCCACAGGGGTGCCCCAGTGCTAAACTACAATGAGCAGTTCTTC. Its translation is CASSHRGAPVLNYNEQFF.

At least ten counts were recorded for this clonotype. The chain has TRBV7-2 and TRBJ2-7; 11 positions match TRBD2. Per germline, CDR1 SGHTA and CDR2 FQGNSA. This CDR3 spans 15 amino acids. With V trimmed by 6 bases and J by 7 bases, 11 bases remained unmatched. This CDR3 is CASRTIAGGPREQYV. The CDR3 nucleotides are TGTGCCAGCAGAACCATAGCGGGGGGGCCTCGAGAGCAGTACGTC.

The sample holds a few counts of this clonotype. This chain connects TRBV27 to TRBJ2-3, with 7 nucleotides matching TRBD2. V was clipped by 3 bases and J by 2 bases; unmatched bases: 5. The CDR3 is made up of 15 amino acids. Germline V lookup: CDR1 MNHEY, CDR2 SMNVEV (reference sequence). The CDR3 sequence: CASSLGGGLTDTQYF. For the CDR3, the DNA is TGTGCCAGCAGTTTGGGGGGGGGTCTCACAGATACGCAGTATTTT.

This clonotype has ten or more counts. This sequence joins TRBV5-6 and TRBJ1-4, with 9 bases lining up with TRBD1. V lost 4 bases, J lost 3 bases, and 7 bases stayed unmatched. CDR3 length equals 16 residues. Looked up from germline, CDR1 is SGHDT and CDR2 is YYEEEE. This CDR3 is CASSLLQGAANEKLFF. As DNA, the CDR3 is TGTGCCAGCAGCCTACTACAGGGGGCAGCTAATGAAAAACTGTTTTTT.

The chain has TRBV7-2 and TRBJ1-2; D uncertain. Trimming took off 1 base at V and 6 bases at J, with 9 bases between the two ends. Germline CDR1 and CDR2: SGHTA and FQGNSA. The CDR3 runs 13 residues. The CDR3 sequence is CASSLGRLDGYTF. In DNA form, the CDR3 reads TGTGCCAGCAGCTTAGGCCGGTTGGATGGCTACACCTTC.

Remarks on this clonotype: Given a much more abundant clone one base away, this may be a read error. V usage is TRBV9 and J usage is TRBJ2-1; either TRBD1 or TRBD2 may supply D (6 bases each). Germline V CDR1 and CDR2: SGDLS, YYNGEE. The CDR3 has 15 residues. This chain's CDR3 is CPSSVAWGAYNEQFF. For the CDR3, the DNA is TGTCCCAGCAGCGTAGCGTGGGGGGCGTACAATGAGCAGTTCTTC. Full variable domain (rest looked up from reference TRBV9 and TRBJ2-1): DSGVTQTPKHLITATGQRVTLRCSPRSGDLSVYWYQQSLDQGLQFLIQYYNGEERAKGNILERFSAQQFPDLHSELNLSSLELGDSALYFCPSSVAWGAYNEQFFGPGTRLTVL.

This clonotype was seen a few times. The chain employs TRBV30 and TRBJ2-5; no clear D gene. CDR3 length: 11 amino acids. The V gene's germline CDR1 is GTSNPN and CDR2 SVGIG (reference sequence). V lost 3 bases and J lost 5, with 7 bases in between. CDR3 in amino acids: CAWSPRETQYF. CDR3 bases: TGTGCCTGGAGCCCAAGGGAGACCCAGTACTTC.

Ten or more counts support this clonotype. V is TRBV2 and J is TRBJ1-1; a weak D match, TRBD1 (5 bases). The CDR3 has 11 amino acids. V lost 6 bases and J lost 7, with 9 bases in between. CDR1 and CDR2 (germline): SNHLY, FYNNEI. The CDR3 coding sequence is TGTGCCAGCAGGGCAGGGCTTGAAGCTTTCTTT. Encoded protein: CASRAGLEAFF.

This clonotype was detected many times. J is TRBJ1-6 and V is TRBV5-4; tentatively, D is TRBD1 (5 bases). Germline CDR1 SGHNT, CDR2 YYREEE (reference sequence). The germline V and J ends were trimmed by 4 bases and 8 bases, with 19 bases remaining between them. This CDR3 has 16 amino acids. The CDR3: CASSPPGEVGYSPLHF. The CDR3 nucleotides are TGTGCCAGCAGCCCCCCGGGGGAAGTCGGATATTCACCCCTCCACTTT.

The chain couples TRBV12-3 or TRBV12-4 to TRBJ2-2; 9 bases align to TRBD2. The CDR3 totals 17 residues. The V and J ends lost 4 bases and 3 bases, in that order; junction bases with no gene match: 9. CDR3 nucleotides: TGTGCCAGCAGTTGGGCGGGGGGGCCTGGGGACACCGGGGAGCTGTTTTTT. Protein: CASSWAGGPGDTGELFF.

This clonotype showed up many times. The chain carries TRBV2 and TRBJ2-3; 11 positions match TRBD2. Losses at the gene ends were 8 bases for V and 0 bases for J; bases not matched to a gene: 4. Germline V CDR1 and CDR2: SNHLY, FYNNEI. The CDR3 length is 15 residues. The CDR3 is CASGGTSGSTDTQYF. Here the CDR3 DNA reads TGTGCCAGCGGAGGGACTAGCGGAAGCACAGATACGCAGTATTTT.

V and J are TRBV4-2 and TRBJ2-5; 10 nucleotides line up with TRBD2. Germline trimming cut 4 bases from V and 4 bases from J; bases unmatched to any gene: 12. CDR1 is LGHNA and CDR2 is YNFKEQ in the germline V gene. This CDR3 comprises 17 residues. The CDR3 sequence is CASSPTRAGGTGETQYF. CDR3 DNA sequence: TGTGCCAGCAGCCCTACCCGAGCGGGGGGGACTGGAGAGACCCAGTACTTC.

Many counts were recorded for this clonotype. The rearrangement links TRBV24-1 to TRBJ1-2; D may be TRBD1 (5 bases). The ends were cut back, 3 bases at V and 4 bases at J, with 11 bases in the middle. The CDR3 sequence is 14 residues long. Germline V gene lookup returns CDR1 KGHDR and CDR2 SFDVKD. This CDR3 is CATSDLDSRYGYTF. CDR3 nucleotide sequence: TGTGCCACCAGTGATCTCGACAGTCGCTATGGCTACACCTTC.

This clonotype was observed many times. The chain joins TRBV6-4 to TRBJ2-2; the D call may be TRBD1 or TRBD2 (5 bases each). The CDR3 is 14 residues long. The germline V gene encodes CDR1 MRHNA and CDR2 SNTAGT. The V gene lost 2 bases and the J gene lost 3 bases, with 7 bases spanning the gap. As DNA, the CDR3 is TGTGCCAGCAGTGACAGGGGAGACACCGGGGAGCTGTTTTTT. This codes for CASSDRGDTGELFF.

As regards this clonotype: A read error is possible here, since a much larger clone lies one base away. Likely a read error: the CDR3 ends without its conserved phenylalanine or tryptophan. The chain links TRBV18 to TRBJ1-2; D is unclear. Germline values: CDR1 KGHSH, CDR2 LQKENI. This CDR3 comprises 13 residues. Trimming stripped 3 bases from V and 0 bases from J, with 5 bases between. The CDR3 DNA sequence: TGTGCCAGCTCACCGGCGGCTAACTATGGCTACACCCTC. Protein product: CASSPAANYGYTL.

The V and J genes are TRBV6-4 and TRBJ2-3; 14 positions match TRBD2. The CDR3 is made up of 16 amino acids. Germline V gives CDR1 MRHNA, CDR2 SNTAGT. CDR3 sequence (DNA): TGTGTCAGTAAATCGACTAGCGGGGGGGACACAGATACGCAGTATTTT. Protein sequence: CVSKSTSGGDTDTQYF.

In its sample, this clonotype was seen many times. The chain has TRBV3-1 and TRBJ1-2, with a possible D match to TRBD1 (5 bases). The germline V and J ends were trimmed by 1 base and 7 bases, with 13 bases remaining between them. CDR3 length: 14 residues. The germline V gene has CDR1 LGHDT and CDR2 YNNKEL (reference sequence). In nucleotides, the CDR3 is TGTGCCAGCAGCCAAGTGGAACGCGGGGCTGGCTACACCTTC. Translating it yields CASSQVERGAGYTF.